The 25 T cell receptor beta chains below come from one sample, sequenced in a study of cytomegalovirus exposure and HLA in healthy donors. Assay used: immunoSEQ multiplex PCR; TCRdb lists only in-frame clones, some missing. The table has under 200,000 clones, roughly 96% seen once. The sequenced material came from PBMCs. The receptors here all came from a woman younger than 30 in good health and CMV-seronegative.

The V call is TRBV15, the J call TRBJ1-3; D perhaps matches TRBD1 (5 bases). CDR1 and CDR2 from the germline V gene are LNHNV and YYDKDF (reference sequence). Trimming removed 5 bases from V and 4 bases from J, with 12 bases in between. The CDR3 covers 14 residues. CDR3 amino acids: CATSLGTQGNTIYF. Here the CDR3 DNA reads TGTGCCACCAGCCTCGGGACTCAAGGAAACACCATATATTTT.

The chain uses TRBV2 and TRBJ1-3; D perhaps matches TRBD1 (6 bases). Germline values: CDR1 SNHLY, CDR2 FYNNEI. With 2 bases removed from V and 2 bases from J, the gap between germline ends came to 13 bases. CDR3 length equals 16 residues. CDR3 in amino acids: CASSEFFRGPGNTIYF. Here the CDR3 DNA reads TGTGCCAGCAGTGAATTTTTCAGGGGCCCTGGAAACACCATATATTTT. The full variable domain, completed using reference TRBV2 and TRBJ1-3, is EPEVTQTPSHQVTQMGQEVILRCVPISNHLYFYWYRQILGQKVEFLVSFYNNEISEKSEIFDDQFSVERPDGSNFTLKIRSTKLEDSAMYFCASSEFFRGPGNTIYFGEGSWLTVV.

This clone was recorded once. The V and J genes are TRBV15 and TRBJ1-3; no clear D. The germline V gene has CDR1 LNHNV and CDR2 YYDKDF (reference sequence). The V and J ends lost 1 base and 3 bases respectively, with 16 bases between them. This CDR3 has 17 amino acids. CDR3 nucleotide sequence: TGTGCCACCAGCAGAGGTCCCATGACGCGGCTTGGAAACACCATATATTTT. Translating it yields CATSRGPMTRLGNTIYF.

This clone was found once. V and J are TRBV6-6 and TRBJ2-1; tentative D call: TRBD1 (5 bases). Trimming stripped 2 bases from V and 7 bases from J, with 6 bases between. The CDR3 length is 12 residues. Germline assignment: CDR1 MNHNY and CDR2 SVGAGI (reference sequence). The DNA for the CDR3 is TGTGCCAGCAGTTACAGGGGAAATGAGCAGTTCTTC. Its translation is CASSYRGNEQFF.

The genes are TRBV10-2 and TRBJ2-7, with TRBD1 as a possible D gene (5 bases). Germline lookup yields CDR1 WSHSY and CDR2 SAAADI. V lost 8 bases to trimming and J lost 8 bases, with 16 bases between them. The CDR3 totals 12 residues. CDR3 in DNA: TGCGCCAGCCACGGGCAGGGCCGGCAGCAGTACTTC. Encoded protein: CASHGQGRQQYF.

The rearrangement joins TRBV5-1 to TRBJ2-5, with 8 positions matching TRBD2. The CDR3 runs to 14 residues. Germline trimming cut 4 bases from V and 4 bases from J; bases unmatched to any gene: 6. The germline CDR1 and CDR2 sequences are SGHRS and YFSETQ. The CDR3 reads CASSHRLAPETQYF. As DNA, the CDR3 is TGCGCCAGCAGCCACCGACTAGCGCCAGAGACCCAGTACTTC.

V gene TRBV18 combines with J gene TRBJ2-2, with D possibly being TRBD1 (6 bases). V lost 0 bases and J lost 2, with 13 bases in between. The length of the CDR3 is 17 residues. CDR1 is KGHSH and CDR2 is LQKENI in the germline V gene. The DNA for the CDR3 is TGTGCCAGCTCACCACCGACAGGCCGGGCAAACACCGGGGAGCTGTTTTTT. Translated: CASSPPTGRANTGELFF.

The chain is built from TRBV5-1 and TRBJ1-2; D gene ambiguous. The V and J ends lost 0 bases and 6 bases respectively, with 18 bases between them. Looked up from germline, CDR1 is SGHRS and CDR2 is YFSETQ. CDR3 length equals 16 residues. Here the CDR3 reads CASSLGEFRGEDGYTF. Here the CDR3 DNA reads TGCGCCAGCAGCTTGGGTGAGTTCCGAGGTGAGGATGGCTACACCTTC.

J is TRBJ2-5 and V is TRBV4-1, with a weak D call TRBD1 (5 bases). Germline loops: CDR1 MGHRA, CDR2 YSYEKL. The ends were cut back, 5 bases at V and 2 bases at J, with 9 bases in the middle. The CDR3 spans 13 residues. For the CDR3, the DNA is TGCGCCAGCAGCGCAAGACAGCAAGAGACCCAGTACTTC. The encoded protein is CASSARQQETQYF.

The chain joins TRBV4-1 to TRBJ2-3; 7 bases line up with TRBD2. CDR1 is MGHRA, CDR2 YSYEKL, per germline. The CDR3 is made up of 16 amino acids. V shed 0 bases, J shed 3 bases, and the junction held 6 bases outside the gene matches. CDR3 sequence: CASSQDGGGPTDTQYF. CDR3 bases: TGCGCCAGCAGCCAAGATGGCGGGGGACCGACAGATACGCAGTATTTT.

The CDR3 loop is CASSFPLAYENEQFF. The CDR3 DNA is TGTGCCAGCAGCTTCCCACTAGCGTACGAAAATGAGCAGTTCTTC. The chain is built from TRBV5-5 and TRBJ2-1, with 7 bases that match TRBD2. Germline loops: CDR1 SGHKS, CDR2 YYEKEE (reference sequence). CDR3 length: 15 amino acids. V shed 2 bases, J shed 7 bases, and the junction held 9 bases outside the gene matches.

The chain uses TRBV5-5 and TRBJ1-6, with TRBD1 as a possible D gene (5 bases). The CDR3 sequence is 16 residues long. V lost 4 bases and J lost 0, with 11 bases in between. Germline CDR1 is SGHKS and CDR2 is YYEKEE (reference sequence). CDR3: CASSQRQPSYNSPLHF. As DNA, the CDR3 is TGTGCCAGCAGCCAAAGACAGCCCTCCTATAATTCACCCCTCCACTTT.

The chain employs TRBV7-2 and TRBJ1-2; D is possibly TRBD1 (6 bases). The V end was cut by 5 bases, the J end by 5 bases, with 18 bases between. There are 15 residues in the CDR3. Germline CDR1 reads SGHTA; CDR2 reads FQGNSA. CDR3 DNA sequence: TGTGCCAGCAGCCTACAGGGCTCCACTTCATATGGCTACACCTTC. Translation: CASSLQGSTSYGYTF.

The chain has TRBV9 and TRBJ1-5; 10 bases fit TRBD1. Trimming took 4 bases from V and 4 from J; bases not matched to a gene: 8. Per the germline V gene, CDR1 is SGDLS and CDR2 is YYNGEE. The CDR3 runs to 16 residues. This CDR3 is CASSRHAGQGNQPQHF. CDR3 nucleotide sequence: TGTGCCAGCAGCAGACATGCGGGACAGGGGAATCAGCCCCAGCATTTT. The full variable domain, in which reference TRBV9 and TRBJ1-5 provide the parts outside the CDR3, is DSGVTQTPKHLITATGQRVTLRCSPRSGDLSVYWYQQSLDQGLQFLIQYYNGEERAKGNILERFSAQQFPDLHSELNLSSLELGDSALYFCASSRHAGQGNQPQHFGDGTRLSIL.

The genes are TRBV4-2 and TRBJ2-7, with D possibly matching TRBD1 (5 bases). The CDR3 consists of 13 residues. Germline CDR1 LGHNA, CDR2 YNFKEQ. Trimming shortened V by 4 bases and J by 2 bases, and 9 bases separated the two germline ends. The CDR3 DNA reads TGTGCCAGCAGCCTCGACAGAACCTACGAGCAGTACTTC. This encodes CASSLDRTYEQYF.

The chain joins TRBV9 to TRBJ1-1; 10 bases line up with TRBD1. The CDR3 totals 16 residues. CDR1 is SGDLS, CDR2 YYNGEE, per germline. The ends lost 3 bases at V and 4 bases at J; junction bases unmatched: 9. The CDR3 DNA sequence: TGTGCCAGCAGCGGCGCGGGGGGACAGGGGAGCACTGAAGCTTTCTTT. This sequence encodes CASSGAGGQGSTEAFF.

V gene TRBV9 combines with J gene TRBJ1-6; TRBD1 matches 8 bases. V lost 4 bases, J lost 7 bases, and 4 bases stayed unmatched. This CDR3 has 14 residues. Germline-derived CDR1 and CDR2 are SGDLS and YYNGEE. The CDR3 reads CASSSRGRNSPLHF. DNA for the CDR3: TGTGCCAGCAGCTCCAGGGGGCGGAATTCACCCCTCCACTTT.

This clone occurred once. CDR3 region: CSVSGQGTFTYEQYF. The CDR3 DNA reads as TGCAGCGTCTCCGGACAGGGGACATTTACCTACGAGCAGTACTTC. The chain couples TRBV29-1 to TRBJ2-7; 9 positions agree with TRBD1. The ends lost 6 bases at V and 2 bases at J; junction bases unmatched: 11. Looked up from germline, CDR1 is SQVTM and CDR2 is ANQGSEA. This CDR3 spans 15 amino acids.

For the CDR3, the DNA is TGTGCCAGCAGTCTACTAAACACAGATACGCAGTATTTT. As protein: CASSLLNTDTQYF. V usage is TRBV6-6 and J usage is TRBJ2-3, with unresolved D. Trimming cost V 5 bases and J 2 bases, with 8 bases left between them. The CDR3 covers 13 residues. CDR1 is MNHNY and CDR2 is SVGAGI in the germline V gene (reference sequence).

V usage is TRBV6-5 and J usage is TRBJ1-5; tentatively, D is TRBD1 (6 bases). Germline CDR1 and CDR2: MNHEY and SVGAGI. V was pared by 2 bases and J by 4 bases, with 12 bases between. The CDR3 runs 15 residues. CDR3 amino acids: CASSYAGGANQPQHF. The CDR3, as DNA: TGTGCCAGCAGTTACGCGGGGGGGGCGAATCAGCCCCAGCATTTT.

The chain links TRBV29-1 to TRBJ1-1; 7 positions agree with TRBD1. Per germline, CDR1 SQVTM and CDR2 ANQGSEA. The CDR3 covers 12 residues. CDR3 DNA sequence: TGCAGTTGGACAGGTAGGAACACTGAAGCTTTCTTT. This translates into CSWTGRNTEAFF.

This CDR3 is CASTAITGAVYEQYF. The CDR3 DNA sequence: TGCGCCAGCACGGCAATTACAGGGGCGGTCTACGAGCAGTACTTC. J is TRBJ2-7 and V is TRBV5-1, with 7 nucleotides matching TRBD1. Germline trimming cut 6 bases from V and 3 bases from J; bases unmatched to any gene: 12. Germline V lookup: CDR1 SGHRS, CDR2 YFSETQ. This CDR3 comprises 15 residues.

The CDR3 sequence: CASSSQAGIQETQYF. CDR3 coding DNA: TGTGCCAGCAGCTCACAGGCCGGTATCCAAGAGACCCAGTACTTC. J is TRBJ2-5 and V is TRBV7-2, with a possible D match to TRBD1 (5 bases). CDR3 length: 15 residues. Trimming stripped 4 bases from V and 1 base from J, with 13 bases between. CDR1 is SGHTA and CDR2 is FQGNSA in the germline V gene.

The chain joins TRBV13 to TRBJ2-3, with TRBD2 matching over 10 bases. The length of the CDR3 is 16 residues. Germline values: CDR1 PRHDT, CDR2 FYEKMQ (reference sequence). V lost 1 base and J lost 1; bases outside the gene matches: 2. The CDR3, as DNA: TGTGCCAGCAGCTTAGCCGGGACTAGCGGCACAGATACGCAGTATTTT. The encoded protein is CASSLAGTSGTDTQYF.

This chain connects TRBV7-9 to TRBJ2-7; 10 nucleotides align to TRBD1. The junction had 1 base not matched to a gene; V was cut back by 4 bases and J by 4 bases. The CDR3 totals 13 residues. Germline V gene lookup returns CDR1 SEHNR and CDR2 FQNEAQ (reference sequence). CDR3 in amino acids: CASSWDRGYEQYF. Written as DNA, the CDR3 is TGTGCCAGCAGCTGGGACAGGGGATACGAGCAGTACTTC.